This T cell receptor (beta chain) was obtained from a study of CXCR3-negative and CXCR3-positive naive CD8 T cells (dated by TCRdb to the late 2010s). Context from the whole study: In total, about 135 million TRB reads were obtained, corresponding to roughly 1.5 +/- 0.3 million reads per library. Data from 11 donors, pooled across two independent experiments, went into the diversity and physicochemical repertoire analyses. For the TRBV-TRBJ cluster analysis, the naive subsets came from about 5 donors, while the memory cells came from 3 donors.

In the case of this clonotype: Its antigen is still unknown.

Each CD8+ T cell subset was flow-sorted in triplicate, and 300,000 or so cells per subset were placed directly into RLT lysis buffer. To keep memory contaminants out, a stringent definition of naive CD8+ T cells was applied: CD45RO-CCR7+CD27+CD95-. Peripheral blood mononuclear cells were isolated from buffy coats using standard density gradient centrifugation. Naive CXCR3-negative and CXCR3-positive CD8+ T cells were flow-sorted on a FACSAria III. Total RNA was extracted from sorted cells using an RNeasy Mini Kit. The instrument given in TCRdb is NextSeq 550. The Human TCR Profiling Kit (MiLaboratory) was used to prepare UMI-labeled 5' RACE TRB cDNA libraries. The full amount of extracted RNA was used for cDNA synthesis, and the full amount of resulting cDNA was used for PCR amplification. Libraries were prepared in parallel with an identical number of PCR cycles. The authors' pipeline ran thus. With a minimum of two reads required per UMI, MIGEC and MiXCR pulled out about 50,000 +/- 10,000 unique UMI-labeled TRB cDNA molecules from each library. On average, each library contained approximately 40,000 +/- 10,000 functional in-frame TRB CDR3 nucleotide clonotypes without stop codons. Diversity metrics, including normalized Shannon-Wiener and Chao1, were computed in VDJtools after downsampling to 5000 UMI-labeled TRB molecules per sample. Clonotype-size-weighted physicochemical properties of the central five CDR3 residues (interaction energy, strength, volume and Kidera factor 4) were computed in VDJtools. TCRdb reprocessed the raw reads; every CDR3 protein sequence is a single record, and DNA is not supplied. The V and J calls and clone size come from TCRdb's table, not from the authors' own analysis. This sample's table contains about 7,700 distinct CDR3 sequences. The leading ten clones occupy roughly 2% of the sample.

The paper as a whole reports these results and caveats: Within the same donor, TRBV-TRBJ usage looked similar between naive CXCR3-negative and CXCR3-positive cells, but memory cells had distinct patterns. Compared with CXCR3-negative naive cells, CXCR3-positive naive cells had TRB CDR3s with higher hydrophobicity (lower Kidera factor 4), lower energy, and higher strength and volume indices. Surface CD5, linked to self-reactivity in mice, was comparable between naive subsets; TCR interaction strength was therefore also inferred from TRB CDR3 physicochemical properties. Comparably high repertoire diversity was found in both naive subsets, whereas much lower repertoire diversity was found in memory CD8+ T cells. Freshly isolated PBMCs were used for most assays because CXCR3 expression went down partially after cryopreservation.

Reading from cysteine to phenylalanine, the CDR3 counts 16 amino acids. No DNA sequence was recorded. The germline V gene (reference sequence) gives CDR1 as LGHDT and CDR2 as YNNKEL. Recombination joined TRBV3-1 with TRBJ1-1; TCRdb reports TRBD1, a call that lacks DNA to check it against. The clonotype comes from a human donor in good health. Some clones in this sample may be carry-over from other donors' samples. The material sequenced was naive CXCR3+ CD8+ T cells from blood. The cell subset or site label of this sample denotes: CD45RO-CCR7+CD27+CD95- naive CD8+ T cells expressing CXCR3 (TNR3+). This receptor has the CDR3 CASSQDAGTLNTEAFF.